These T cell receptor beta chains were read from a single sample in a study of technical replicates of blood from four donors. The method was immunoSEQ multiplex PCR; TCRdb's version includes in-frame clones alone and lacks a portion of them. Of 80,000 to 90,000 clones listed, around 94% are singletons. The specimen was T cells isolated from PBMCs. Receptors originate from a human donor in good health. CDR3s include the opening cysteine and the closing phenylalanine or tryptophan. Each record gives: J gene, V gene, clone size, D gene, CDR3 DNA, CDR3 protein. A D gene is named only where the DNA matches it firmly. The size entry is marked missing in some rows and otherwise reads once, few, many or a size class.

j_call: TRBJ1-2; v_call: TRBV28; clone_size: -; d_call: -; cdr3_nt: TGTGCCAGCAGCATCCAATCCCCTAACTATGGCTACACCTTC; cdr3_aa: CASSIQSPNYGYTF
j_call: TRBJ2-6; v_call: TRBV5-1; clone_size: -; d_call: -; cdr3_nt: TGCGCCAGCACCGTGCAGCCTAGCTCTGGGGCCAACGTCCTGACTTTC; cdr3_aa: CASTVQPSSGANVLTF
j_call: TRBJ2-7; v_call: TRBV27; clone_size: once; d_call: TRBD1; cdr3_nt: TGTGCCAGCAGTTCATCCAGGGGGCCCTCCTACGAGCAGTACTTC; cdr3_aa: CASSSSRGPSYEQYF
j_call: TRBJ1-3; v_call: TRBV6-1; clone_size: -; d_call: -; cdr3_nt: TGTGCCAGCGGAGGGATAGGGCGAAACACCATATATTTT; cdr3_aa: CASGGIGRNTIYF
j_call: TRBJ2-6; v_call: TRBV5-1; clone_size: -; d_call: -; cdr3_nt: TGCGCCAGCACCCCACAGGTTCTGTCTGGGGCCAACGTCCTGACTTTC; cdr3_aa: CASTPQVLSGANVLTF
j_call: TRBJ2-3; v_call: TRBV7-9; clone_size: -; d_call: TRBD2; cdr3_nt: TGTGCCAGCTCCTCTAGCGGGGGACGCACAGATACGCAGTATTTT; cdr3_aa: CASSSSGGRTDTQYF
j_call: TRBJ1-5; v_call: TRBV28; clone_size: -; d_call: -; cdr3_nt: TGTGCCAGCACCAAGAACTGGGGGCGAGCCAATCAGCCCCAGCATTTT; cdr3_aa: CASTKNWGRANQPQHF
j_call: TRBJ1-3; v_call: TRBV6-5; clone_size: -; d_call: -; cdr3_nt: TGTGCCAGCAGAACAGGGTTGCGTGGAAACACCATATATTTT; cdr3_aa: CASRTGLRGNTIYF
j_call: TRBJ1-1; v_call: TRBV4-2; clone_size: -; d_call: -; cdr3_nt: TGTGCCAGCAGCCATGAGGGAGAAGCTTTCTTT; cdr3_aa: CASSHEGEAFF
j_call: TRBJ2-6; v_call: TRBV9; clone_size: -; d_call: -; cdr3_nt: TGTGCCAGCAGCGTCCCACTGGGGGGTGGGGCCAACGTCCTGACTTTC; cdr3_aa: CASSVPLGGGANVLTF
j_call: TRBJ1-1; v_call: TRBV29-1; clone_size: few; d_call: -; cdr3_nt: TGCAGCGTTGAAGTGAGAAGGGGGACTGAAGCTTTCTTT; cdr3_aa: CSVEVRRGTEAFF
j_call: TRBJ2-3; v_call: TRBV7-6; clone_size: -; d_call: TRBD2; cdr3_nt: TGTGCCAGCAGCTTATTCGGGGGGGCGAGCACAGATACGCAGTATTTT; cdr3_aa: CASSLFGGASTDTQYF
j_call: TRBJ2-7; v_call: TRBV6-5; clone_size: -; d_call: -; cdr3_nt: TGTGCCAGCAGTACAGGGAACGAGCAGTACTTC; cdr3_aa: CASSTGNEQYF
j_call: TRBJ1-1; v_call: TRBV5-6; clone_size: -; d_call: -; cdr3_nt: TGTGCCAGCAGCCCGACAGGCGGAGCACTGAACACTGAAGCTTTCTTT; cdr3_aa: CASSPTGGALNTEAFF
j_call: TRBJ2-1; v_call: TRBV28; clone_size: -; d_call: TRBD2; cdr3_nt: TGTGCCAGCAGTTCCGGTTTAGCGGGAGTGTTTTTGGGGTTCTTC; cdr3_aa: CASSSGLAGVFLGFF
j_call: TRBJ2-3; v_call: TRBV2; clone_size: -; d_call: TRBD2; cdr3_nt: TGTGCCAGCATCACGGGGGGAGATACGCAGTATTTT; cdr3_aa: CASITGGDTQYF
j_call: TRBJ1-2; v_call: TRBV5-4; clone_size: -; d_call: -; cdr3_nt: TGTGCCAGCAGCCCCATACAGGACAGATATGGCTACACCTTC; cdr3_aa: CASSPIQDRYGYTF
j_call: TRBJ2-7; v_call: TRBV2; clone_size: -; d_call: TRBD2; cdr3_nt: TGTGCCAGCAGCAGACTAGCGGGAGGCTCCTACGAGCAGTACTTC; cdr3_aa: CASSRLAGGSYEQYF
j_call: TRBJ2-6; v_call: TRBV30; clone_size: -; d_call: -; cdr3_nt: TGTGCCTGGGGGCCCTTCAGTTCTGGGGCCAACGTCCTGACTTTC; cdr3_aa: CAWGPFSSGANVLTF